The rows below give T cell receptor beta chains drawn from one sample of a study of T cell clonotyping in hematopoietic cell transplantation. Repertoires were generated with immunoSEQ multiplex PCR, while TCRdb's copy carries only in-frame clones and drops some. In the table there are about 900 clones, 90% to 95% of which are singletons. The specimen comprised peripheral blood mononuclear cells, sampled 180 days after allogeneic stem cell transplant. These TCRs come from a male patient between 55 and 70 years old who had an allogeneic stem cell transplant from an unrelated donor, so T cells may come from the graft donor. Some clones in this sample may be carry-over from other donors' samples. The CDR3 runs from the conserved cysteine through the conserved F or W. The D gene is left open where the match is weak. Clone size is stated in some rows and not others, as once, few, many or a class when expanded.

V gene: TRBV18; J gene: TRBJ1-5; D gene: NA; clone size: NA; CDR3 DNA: TGTGCCAGCTCACCATCCTCCCCGGGGAGCAATCAGCCCCAGCATTTT; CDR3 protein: CASSPSSPGSNQPQHF
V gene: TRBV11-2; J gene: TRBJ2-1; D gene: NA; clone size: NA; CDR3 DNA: TGTGCCAGCAGCTTAACCCTAGTCAATGAGCAGTTCTTC; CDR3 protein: CASSLTLVNEQFF
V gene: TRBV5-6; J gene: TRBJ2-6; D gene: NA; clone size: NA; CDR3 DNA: TGTGCCAGCAGCTTGGGTGGCGGTGGGGCCAACGTCCTGACTTTC; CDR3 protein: CASSLGGGGANVLTF
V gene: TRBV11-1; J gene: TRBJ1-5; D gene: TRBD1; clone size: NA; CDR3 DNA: TGTGCCAGCAGCTGGGACAGGTCCTGGCCCCAGCATTTT; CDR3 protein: CASSWDRSWPQHF
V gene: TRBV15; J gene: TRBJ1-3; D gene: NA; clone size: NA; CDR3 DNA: TGTGCCACCAGCAGAGGGGAAGGGCGGGACACCATATATTTT; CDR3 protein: CATSRGEGRDTIYF
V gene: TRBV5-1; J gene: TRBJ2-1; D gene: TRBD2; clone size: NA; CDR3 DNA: TGCGCCAGCAACTCCCCCGGACTAGCGGGCATCAATGAGCAGTTCTTC; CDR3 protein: CASNSPGLAGINEQFF
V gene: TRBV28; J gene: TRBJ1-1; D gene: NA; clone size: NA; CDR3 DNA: TGTGCCAGCAGGCTCCTTTCGACAGCCGAGGACACTGAAGCTTTCTTT; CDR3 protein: CASRLLSTAEDTEAFF
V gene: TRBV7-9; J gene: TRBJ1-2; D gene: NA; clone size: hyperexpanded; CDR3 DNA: TGTGCCAGCAGCGGGGACATTTCCTATGGCTACACCTTC; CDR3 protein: CASSGDISYGYTF
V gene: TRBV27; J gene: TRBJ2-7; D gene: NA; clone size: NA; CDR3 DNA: TGTGCCAGCAGTTTTTCCCAGGGCTACGAGCAGTACTTC; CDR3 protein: CASSFSQGYEQYF
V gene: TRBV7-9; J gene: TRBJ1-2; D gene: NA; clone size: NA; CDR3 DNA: TGTGCCAGCAGCCCCTCTACAGCTAACTATGGCTACACCTTC; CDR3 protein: CASSPSTANYGYTF
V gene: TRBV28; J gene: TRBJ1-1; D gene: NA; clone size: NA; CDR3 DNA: TGTGCCAGCAGTTTCGCGCGGTTTGAAGCTTTCTTT; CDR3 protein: CASSFARFEAFF
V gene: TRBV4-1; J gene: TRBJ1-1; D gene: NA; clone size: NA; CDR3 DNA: TGCGCCAGCAGCCAAGCCGATATGTCGAACACTGAAGCTTTCTTT; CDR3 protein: CASSQADMSNTEAFF
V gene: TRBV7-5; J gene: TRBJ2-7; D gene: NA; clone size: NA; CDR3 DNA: TGTGCCAGAAGCCCTACAGCGGGAGGGCCGAAAGAGCAGTACTTC; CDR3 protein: CARSPTAGGPKEQYF
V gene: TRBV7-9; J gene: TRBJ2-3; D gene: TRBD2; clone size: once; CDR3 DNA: TGTGCCAGCAGCACGAGGACTAGCGGGAATACGCAGTATTTT; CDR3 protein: CASSTRTSGNTQYF
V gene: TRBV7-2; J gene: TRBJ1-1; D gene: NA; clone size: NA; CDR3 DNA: TGTGCCAGCAGATCGACAGAAAGGTACACTGAAGCTTTCTTT; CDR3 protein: CASRSTERYTEAFF
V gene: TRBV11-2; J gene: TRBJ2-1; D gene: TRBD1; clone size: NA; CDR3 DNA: TGTGCAACAAGGGGGCCCTACAATGAGCAGTTCTTC; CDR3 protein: CATRGPYNEQFF
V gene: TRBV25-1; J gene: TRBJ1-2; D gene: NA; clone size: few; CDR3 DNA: TGTGCCAGCAGTGAGCTCGGGTCGGTATTTGGCTACACCTTC; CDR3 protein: CASSELGSVFGYTF
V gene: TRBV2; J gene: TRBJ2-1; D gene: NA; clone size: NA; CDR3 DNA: TGTGCCAGCAGTGCGCGGGAAGGGTACAATGAGCAGTTCTTC; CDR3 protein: CASSAREGYNEQFF
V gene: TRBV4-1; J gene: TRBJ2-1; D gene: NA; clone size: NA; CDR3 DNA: TGCGCCAGCAGCCCAACATTCGTAGGACAACGGGGATTTTACAATGAGCAGTTCTTC; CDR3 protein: CASSPTFVGQRGFYNEQFF
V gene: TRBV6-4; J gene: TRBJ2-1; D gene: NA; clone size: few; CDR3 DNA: TGTGCCAGCAGTGCTGATTACGGCTCCTACAATGAGCAGTTCTTC; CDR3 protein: CASSADYGSYNEQFF
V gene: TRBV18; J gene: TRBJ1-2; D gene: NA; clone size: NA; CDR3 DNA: TGTGCCAGCTCACCACCGGCCAGGAACTATGGCTACACCTTC; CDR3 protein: CASSPPARNYGYTF
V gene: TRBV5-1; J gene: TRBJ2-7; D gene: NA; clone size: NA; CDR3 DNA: TGCGCCAGCAGCTTGGGGTGGGACTTCGGGTACGAGCAGTACTTC; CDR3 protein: CASSLGWDFGYEQYF
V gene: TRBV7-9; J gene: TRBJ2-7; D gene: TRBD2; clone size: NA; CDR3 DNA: TGTGCCAGCAGCCCCCTGCCGGGGGGTTACGAGCAGTACTTC; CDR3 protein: CASSPLPGGYEQYF
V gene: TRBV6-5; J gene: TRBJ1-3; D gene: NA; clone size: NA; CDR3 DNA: TGTGCCAGCAGTCCAGGGCCCAACTCTGGAAACACCATATATTTT; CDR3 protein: CASSPGPNSGNTIYF
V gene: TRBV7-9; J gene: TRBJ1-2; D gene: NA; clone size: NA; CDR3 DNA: TGTGCCAGCAGCTTAGGGGGACCGAAAGCTAACTATGGCTACACCTTC; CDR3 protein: CASSLGGPKANYGYTF
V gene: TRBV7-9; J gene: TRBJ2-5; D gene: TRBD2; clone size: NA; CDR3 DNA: TGTGCCAGCAGCCTGACGGGACTACTAGAGACCCAGTACTTC; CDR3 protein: CASSLTGLLETQYF
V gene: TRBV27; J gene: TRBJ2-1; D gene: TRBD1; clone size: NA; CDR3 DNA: TGTGCCAGCAGTTCCCAGACAGGGTTAGATGAGCAGTTCTTC; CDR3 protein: CASSSQTGLDEQFF
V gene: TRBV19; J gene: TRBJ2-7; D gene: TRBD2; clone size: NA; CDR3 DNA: TGTGCCAGTAGTTCCCGAACTAGCGGGACTTACTACGAGCAGTACTTC; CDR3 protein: CASSSRTSGTYYEQYF
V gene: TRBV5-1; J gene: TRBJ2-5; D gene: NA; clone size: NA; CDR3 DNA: TGCGCCAGCACCCTGACTAGTAGGGAGACCCAGTACTTC; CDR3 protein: CASTLTSRETQYF
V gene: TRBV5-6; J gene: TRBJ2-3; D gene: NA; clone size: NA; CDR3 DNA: TGTGCCAGCAGAAACCTAGCAGATACGCAGTATTTT; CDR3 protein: CASRNLADTQYF
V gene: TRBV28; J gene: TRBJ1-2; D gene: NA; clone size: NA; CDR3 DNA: TGTGCTAGCACGTTAATTACAGGGTGGCATGGCTACACCTTC; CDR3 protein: CASTLITGWHGYTF